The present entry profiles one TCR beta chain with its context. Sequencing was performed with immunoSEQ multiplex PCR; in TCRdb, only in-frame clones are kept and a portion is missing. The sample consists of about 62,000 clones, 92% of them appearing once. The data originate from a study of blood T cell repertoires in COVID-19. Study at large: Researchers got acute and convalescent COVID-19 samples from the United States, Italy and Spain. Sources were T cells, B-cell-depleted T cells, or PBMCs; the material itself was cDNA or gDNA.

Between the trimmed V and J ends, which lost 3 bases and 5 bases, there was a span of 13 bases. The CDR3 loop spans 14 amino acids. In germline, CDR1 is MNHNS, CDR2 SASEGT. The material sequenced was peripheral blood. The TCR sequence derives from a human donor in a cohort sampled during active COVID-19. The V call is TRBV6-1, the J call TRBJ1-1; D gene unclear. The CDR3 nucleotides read TGTGCCAGCAGTGACCGGTGGTTGTTGACTGAAGCTTTCTTT. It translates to CASSDRWLLTEAFF.